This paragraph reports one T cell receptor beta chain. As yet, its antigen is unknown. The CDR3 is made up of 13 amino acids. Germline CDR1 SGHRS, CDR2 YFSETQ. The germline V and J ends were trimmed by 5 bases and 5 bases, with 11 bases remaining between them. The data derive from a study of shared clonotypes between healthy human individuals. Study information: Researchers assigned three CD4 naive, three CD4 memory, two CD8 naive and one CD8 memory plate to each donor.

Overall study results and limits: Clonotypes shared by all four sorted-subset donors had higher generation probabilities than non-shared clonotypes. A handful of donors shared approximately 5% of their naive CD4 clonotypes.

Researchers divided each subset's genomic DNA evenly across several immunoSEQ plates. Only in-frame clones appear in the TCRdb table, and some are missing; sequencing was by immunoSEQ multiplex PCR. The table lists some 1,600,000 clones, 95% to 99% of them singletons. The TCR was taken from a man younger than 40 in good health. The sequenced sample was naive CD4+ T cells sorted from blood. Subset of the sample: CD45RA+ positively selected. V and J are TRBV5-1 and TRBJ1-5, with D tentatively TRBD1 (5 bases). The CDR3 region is CASRVQDDQPQHF. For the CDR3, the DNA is TGCGCCAGCAGAGTACAGGATGATCAGCCCCAGCATTTT.